Presented here are 13 T cell receptor beta chains from one specimen sequenced in a study of blood T cell repertoires in COVID-19. Measured with immunoSEQ multiplex PCR; TCRdb has only the in-frame clones, and not every one. The sample lists some 200,000 clones; about 82% were seen once. The specimen was peripheral blood. The receptors originated from a woman of 80 years or more with acute or convalescent COVID-19.

DNA for the CDR3: TGTGCCAGCAGCTGGGGCTCGACAGGGGTCGGGGGCAATCAGCCCCAGCATTTT. Translation: CASSWGSTGVGGNQPQHF. The gene calls are TRBV7-9 and TRBJ1-5; 8 nucleotides match TRBD1. This CDR3 is 18 amino acids long. From germline, CDR1 is SEHNR and CDR2 FQNEAQ (reference sequence). With V trimmed by 4 bases and J by 2 bases, 13 bases remained unmatched.

This clone was seen just once. The chain uses TRBV3-1 (or the pseudogene TRBV3-2) and TRBJ2-3; possible D gene TRBD2, 5 bases. The CDR3 is 14 residues long. CDR1 is LGHDT, CDR2 YNNKEL, per germline (reference sequence). Trimming cost V 3 bases and J 1 base, with 8 bases left between them. CDR3 region: CASSQGSGTDTQYF. In DNA form, the CDR3 reads TGTGCCAGCAGCCAGGGGAGTGGCACAGATACGCAGTATTTT.

The chain has TRBV5-4 and TRBJ1-2; D is unclear. Germline V gene sequence: CDR1 SGHNT, CDR2 YYREEE (reference sequence). The CDR3 sequence is 16 residues long. Trimming shortened V by 4 bases and J by 0 bases, and 16 bases separated the two germline ends. DNA of the CDR3: TGTGCCAGCAGCCCCCCTATGGGCAGGACTAACTATGGCTACACCTTC. Protein: CASSPPMGRTNYGYTF.

V and J are TRBV6-6 and TRBJ1-1, with 8 bases that match TRBD1. The trim removed 4 bases at V and 7 bases at J, leaving 8 bases unmatched. CDR3 length: 14 residues. Looked up from germline, CDR1 is MNHNY and CDR2 is SVGAGI (reference sequence). The CDR3 DNA follows: TGTGCCAGCAGTTTCTCAGGGGGCAGGGGTGAAGCTTTCTTT. Protein sequence: CASSFSGGRGEAFF.

This chain uses TRBV7-9 with TRBJ1-4; 9 bases map to TRBD1. Germline V gene sequence: CDR1 SEHNR, CDR2 FQNEAQ (reference sequence). With V trimmed by 5 bases and J by 2 bases, 6 bases remained unmatched. The CDR3 is made up of 16 amino acids. CDR3 protein: CASSPGQGTTNEKLFF. As DNA, the CDR3 is TGTGCCAGCAGCCCGGGACAGGGAACGACTAATGAAAAACTGTTTTTT.

This clone showed up just a few times. V is TRBV27 and J is TRBJ1-3, with 7 bases fitting TRBD1. This CDR3 contains 13 residues. Germline V gene sequence: CDR1 MNHEY, CDR2 SMNVEV (reference sequence). The V segment lost 4 bases and the J segment 10 bases; nucleotides outside the gene matches: 7. The CDR3 region has the DNA TGTGCCAGCAGTTCAAACAGGGGTGGGACCATATATTTT. Translating it yields CASSSNRGGTIYF.

This clone has more than one count but fewer than ten. The chain is built from TRBV11-2 and TRBJ1-4; D might be TRBD1 (6 bases). Deletions cut 3 bases from V and 0 bases from J, with 14 bases between. This CDR3 contains 17 residues. Germline V gene data show CDR1 as SGHAT and CDR2 as FQNNGV. Here the CDR3 reads CASSFRGAYATNEKLFF. The DNA of the CDR3 is TGTGCCAGCAGCTTCAGGGGCGCTTATGCAACTAATGAAAAACTGTTTTTT.

The chain has TRBV12-5 and TRBJ1-6; D may be TRBD1 (6 bases). CDR3 size: 20 residues. Germline-derived CDR1 and CDR2 are LGHNT and FRNRAP. V was shortened by 0 bases and J by 0 bases, with 18 bases between the two germline ends. The CDR3 DNA follows: TGTGCTAGTGGTTTGGTACTACAGGGCATCCAGAGCTCCTATAATTCACCCCTCCACTTT. As protein: CASGLVLQGIQSSYNSPLHF.

The chain carries TRBV9 and TRBJ1-6; D uncertain. The ends were cut back, 5 bases at V and 4 bases at J, with 16 bases in the middle. CDR1 is SGDLS and CDR2 is YYNGEE in the germline V gene. The CDR3 contains 16 residues. As DNA, the CDR3 is TGTGCCAGCAGGAAAGCCGGGATCCCTTATAATTCACCCCTCCACTTT. Protein product: CASRKAGIPYNSPLHF.

This clone was recorded only once. The rearrangement joins TRBV6-5 to TRBJ1-2; D unresolved. The germline CDR1 and CDR2 sequences are MNHEY and SVGAGI. This CDR3 is 13 amino acids long. The chain's CDR3 is CATIRGERYGYTF. The CDR3 nucleotides read TGTGCTACAATTAGAGGAGAGCGCTATGGCTACACCTTC.

The chain is built from TRBV7-6 and TRBJ1-4; possible D gene TRBD1, 6 bases. CDR1 and CDR2 from the germline V gene are SGHVS and FNYEAQ. Trimming shortened V by 5 bases and J by 1 base, and 14 bases separated the two germline ends. This CDR3 spans 16 amino acids. As DNA, the CDR3 is TGTGCCAGCAGCGTAACAGGGCTGGGAACTAATGAAAAACTGTTTTTT. As protein: CASSVTGLGTNEKLFF.

The chain uses TRBV12-5 and TRBJ1-3, with D possibly TRBD1 on 6 matching bases. The V end was cut by 5 bases, the J end by 0 bases, with 17 bases between. Germline lookup yields CDR1 LGHNT and CDR2 FRNRAP. This CDR3 contains 17 residues. The CDR3 nucleotides read TGTGCTAGTGGTCCCGGGACATATCCTTCCTCTGGAAACACCATATATTTT. Translated, it gives CASGPGTYPSSGNTIYF.

V usage is TRBV28 and J usage is TRBJ1-5; D unclear. Per the germline V gene, CDR1 is MDHEN and CDR2 is SYDVKM. Trimming took off 7 bases at V and 7 bases at J, with 11 bases between the two ends. CDR3 length: 12 residues. As DNA, the CDR3 is TGTGCCAGCACCCCAGGTAGGCAGCCCCAGCATTTT. It is translated as CASTPGRQPQHF. The complete variable domain, with remaining parts taken from reference TRBV28 and TRBJ1-5, reads DVKVTQSSRYLVKRTGEKVFLECVQDMDHENMFWYRQDPGLGLRLIYFSYDVKMKEKGDIPEGYSVSREKKERFSLILESASTNQTSMYLCASTPGRQPQHFGDGTRLSIL.